Listed here is a single T cell receptor beta chain. These data are taken from a study of blood T cell repertoires in COVID-19. Only in-frame clones appear in the TCRdb table, and some are missing; sequencing was by immunoSEQ multiplex PCR. The table includes about 140,000 clones, 85% to 90% detected once. The CDR3 loop spans 15 amino acids. Looked up from germline, CDR1 is LGHDT and CDR2 is YNNKEL (reference sequence). With 1 base clipped from V and 4 bases from J, the junction kept 4 bases outside the gene matches. The sample taken for sequencing was peripheral blood. The receptor comes from a man aged 50-60 years with active COVID-19. This chain joins TRBV3-1 (or the pseudogene TRBV3-2) and TRBJ1-2, with 9 bases that match TRBD1. This chain's CDR3 is CASSQGTGAPYGYTF. The CDR3 DNA is TGTGCCAGCAGCCAAGGGACAGGGGCCCCCTATGGCTACACCTTC.